This is a list of T cell receptor beta chains from one sample in a study of blood T cells in healthy people across ages. One entry per CDR3 protein results from TCRdb running MiXCR on the 5' RACE reads. The sample yields over 1,200,000 distinct CDR3 sequences, around 59% seen once. The sequencing sample was made of blood. These receptors came from a man aged 18 to 35 in good health. Each CDR3 is given with its conserved first and last residue. D genes are given only for firm matches. Size values are once, few and many counts, or a class for expanded clones, and some rows have none.

length	J	V	D	size	CDR3	DNA
18	TRBJ2-7	TRBV4-1	NA	NA	CASSQDMVSGTTSYEQYF	TGCGCCAGCAGCCAAGATATGGTCTCTGGGACGACGAGCTACGAGCAGTACTTC
15	TRBJ2-2	TRBV9	TRBD1	NA	CASSGGTGLTGELFF	TGTGCCAGCAGCGGGGGGACAGGACTCACCGGGGAGCTGTTTTTT
14	TRBJ2-3	TRBV29-1	NA	NA	CSVEDLESTDTQYF	TGCAGCGTTGAAGATCTTGAGAGCACAGATACGCAGTATTTT
14	TRBJ1-2	TRBV20-1	NA	NA	CSASPGRKNYGYTF	TGCAGTGCTAGTCCTGGACGGAAAAACTATGGCTACACCTTC
12	TRBJ2-7	TRBV5-1	NA	many	CASSPDNYEQYF	TGTGCCAGCAGTCCAGACAACTACGAGCAGTACTTC
13	TRBJ2-7	TRBV4-1	NA	NA	CASSQAGSREQYF	TGCGCCAGCAGCCAAGCGGGCTCTAGGGAGCAGTACTTC
15	TRBJ2-1	TRBV6-2/TRBV6-3	NA	NA	CASSVGLRDLDEQFF	TGTGCCAGCAGTGTCGGACTTCGGGATCTCGATGAGCAGTTCTTC
13	TRBJ2-7	TRBV27	NA	NA	CASSPWGYYEQYF	TGTGCCAGCAGCCCGTGGGGTTACTACGAGCAGTACTTC
12	TRBJ2-3	TRBV20-1	NA	NA	CSAMTVTDTQYF	TGCAGTGCTATGACAGTCACAGATACGCAGTATTTT
11	TRBJ2-7	TRBV20-1	NA	NA	CSAQVGVEQYF	TGCAGTGCCCAGGTGGGGGTCGAGCAGTACTTC
14	TRBJ1-6	TRBV9	NA	NA	CASSVGGSNSPLHF	TGTGCCAGCAGCGTAGGGGGCTCTAATTCACCCCTCCACTTT
12	TRBJ2-7	TRBV10-2	NA	NA	CATGSRWNEQYF	TGCGCCACCGGATCTCGATGGAACGAGCAGTACTTC
12	TRBJ2-7	TRBV12-3/TRBV12-4	NA	few	CASSSTASEQYF	TGTGCCAGCAGTTCGACAGCATCCGAGCAGTACTTC
15	TRBJ1-1	TRBV28	NA	once	CASSPTRGRNTEAFF	TGTGCCAGCAGTCCCACCCGGGGCCGAAACACTGAAGCTTTCTTT
15	TRBJ2-1	TRBV6-2/TRBV6-3	TRBD2	once	CASSYGRGGSNEQFF	TGTGCCAGCAGTTACGGGCGGGGGGGAAGCAATGAGCAGTTCTTC
15	TRBJ2-1	TRBV7-9	NA	NA	CASSLTKSSYNEQFF	TGTGCCAGCAGCTTAACGAAGAGCTCCTACAATGAGCAGTTCTTC
15	TRBJ2-2	TRBV24-1	NA	NA	CATREPRGGTGELFF	TGTGCCACCAGGGAGCCCCGGGGAGGCACCGGGGAGCTGTTTTTT
15	TRBJ1-2	TRBV4-3	TRBD1	NA	CASSPGTGYRYGYTF	TGCGCCAGCAGCCCCGGGACAGGGTATCGGTATGGCTACACCTTC
14	TRBJ2-3	TRBV25-1	NA	NA	CASNDRGDTDTQYF	TGTGCCAGCAACGATCGGGGAGACACAGATACGCAGTATTTT
17	TRBJ2-1	TRBV7-6	NA	NA	CASSLNYGKSSYNEQFF	TGTGCCAGCAGCTTAAACTACGGGAAGAGCTCCTACAATGAGCAGTTCTTC
15	TRBJ1-1	TRBV12-3/TRBV12-4	NA	NA	CASLGGRSLGTEAFF	TGTGCCAGTTTGGGGGGGAGGAGTCTGGGCACTGAAGCTTTCTTT
17	TRBJ1-5	TRBV4-3	NA	NA	CASSQEVGGWSNQPQHF	TGCGCCAGCAGCCAAGAGGTTGGAGGGTGGTCAAATCAGCCCCAGCATTTT
16	TRBJ2-3	TRBV6-5	TRBD2	NA	CASSYSGTSGGYTQYF	TGTGCCAGCAGTTACTCCGGGACTAGCGGGGGATATACGCAGTATTTT
16	TRBJ2-4	TRBV9	TRBD2	NA	CASSVLAGETLNIQYF	TGTGCCAGCAGCGTATTGGCGGGGGAGACCTTAAACATTCAGTACTTC
13	TRBJ1-3	TRBV29-1	NA	NA	CSVAGSSGNTIYF	TGCAGCGTGGCCGGGAGCTCTGGAAACACCATATATTTT
18	TRBJ2-1	TRBV28	TRBD2	NA	CATNGDSSGGGAYNEQFF	TGTGCCACCAATGGAGACAGTAGCGGGGGGGGTGCCTACAATGAGCAGTTCTTC
14	TRBJ2-7	TRBV6-2/TRBV6-3	TRBD1	NA	CASRTRQGGYEQYF	TGTGCCAGCAGGACCAGACAGGGGGGCTACGAGCAGTACTTC
12	TRBJ2-1	TRBV28	NA	NA	CASLRVGDEQFF	TGTGCCAGCCTCCGGGTTGGAGATGAGCAGTTCTTC
14	TRBJ2-3	TRBV20-1	TRBD2	once	CSAASGGPTDTQYF	TGCAGTGCTGCCTCGGGGGGTCCCACAGATACGCAGTATTTT
11	TRBJ1-2	TRBV10-3	NA	few	CAIGTAGPHTF	TGTGCCATCGGTACGGCCGGCCCGCACACCTTC
14	TRBJ2-5	TRBV7-2	NA	NA	CASSLVSGEETQYF	TGTGCCAGCAGCTTAGTTTCAGGGGAAGAGACCCAGTACTTC
13	TRBJ2-3	TRBV12-3/TRBV12-4	NA	NA	CASRPTGLDTQYF	TGTGCCAGCAGGCCGACAGGTTTAGATACGCAGTATTTT
16	TRBJ2-7	TRBV6-5	TRBD2	NA	CASSSGTSGREYEQYF	TGTGCCAGCAGTTCCGGGACTAGCGGGAGAGAATACGAGCAGTACTTC
13	TRBJ2-5	TRBV12-3/TRBV12-4	NA	NA	CASNIKGVGTQYF	TGTGCCAGCAATATAAAAGGGGTGGGGACCCAGTACTTC
15	TRBJ1-2	TRBV5-6	NA	NA	CASSLDLQGSDGYTF	TGTGCCAGCAGCCTAGACTTACAGGGATCAGATGGCTACACCTTC
16	TRBJ1-5	TRBV7-2	NA	NA	CASSQPRQNSNQPQHF	TGTGCCAGCAGCCAACCGAGGCAGAATAGCAATCAGCCCCAGCATTTT
16	TRBJ2-2	TRBV2	NA	NA	CASSIGLGLNTGELFF	TGTGCCAGCAGTATAGGGCTGGGGCTGAACACCGGGGAGCTGTTTTTT
16	TRBJ2-1	TRBV27	NA	NA	CASSLYYRELYNEQFF	TGTGCCAGCAGTCTCTACTACCGGGAGTTGTACAATGAGCAGTTCTTC
15	TRBJ2-1	TRBV12-3/TRBV12-4	TRBD2	NA	CASSLTAGGINEQFF	TGTGCCAGCAGTTTAACGGCGGGAGGCATCAATGAGCAGTTCTTC
13	TRBJ2-1	TRBV10-3	TRBD2	NA	CAITGTSGNEQFF	TGTGCCATCACTGGGACTAGCGGGAATGAGCAGTTCTTC
13	TRBJ2-3	TRBV14	NA	NA	CASSLNFQDTQYF	TGTGCCAGCAGCCTAAACTTCCAAGATACGCAGTATTTT
14	TRBJ1-2	TRBV2	NA	NA	CASIASPPLGGYTF	TGTGCCAGCATCGCAAGCCCCCCTCTGGGAGGCTACACCTTC
12	TRBJ1-1	TRBV29-1	NA	few	CSAPDRNTEAFF	TGCAGCGCTCCCGACAGGAACACTGAAGCTTTCTTT
17	TRBJ2-2	TRBV7-9	NA	NA	CASSLGAGWTVTGELFF	TGTGCCAGCAGCTTAGGGGCCGGATGGACTGTAACCGGGGAGCTGTTTTTT
15	TRBJ1-1	TRBV9	NA	NA	CASSVGYFMNTEAFF	TGTGCCAGCAGCGTAGGATACTTCATGAACACGGAAGCTTTCTTT
15	TRBJ1-2	TRBV6-1	NA	few	CASSRNLQGPYGYTF	TGTGCCAGCAGTCGTAACCTACAGGGTCCCTATGGCTACACCTTC
19	TRBJ2-3	TRBV4-1	TRBD2	few	CASSQPYRRPAGDTDTQYF	TGCGCCAGCAGCCAACCTTACCGTAGACCAGCGGGAGACACAGATACGCAGTATTTT
15	TRBJ1-5	TRBV18	TRBD1	NA	CASSLTGGSNQLQHF	TGTGCCAGCTCACTAACAGGGGGGAGCAATCAGCTCCAGCATTTT
15	TRBJ1-4	TRBV7-9	TRBD1	NA	CASSDRTGRFEKLFF	TGTGCCAGCAGCGACCGGACAGGGCGTTTCGAAAAACTGTTTTTT
11	TRBJ2-1	TRBV7-2	NA	NA	CASSSEDEQFF	TGTGCCAGCAGCTCCGAGGATGAGCAGTTCTTC
14	TRBJ2-3	TRBV4-1	NA	NA	CASRAPGSLDTQYF	TGCGCCAGCAGAGCGCCCGGGAGCTTAGATACGCAGTATTTT
15	TRBJ2-7	TRBV18	TRBD1	once	CASSKSGQGVNEQYF	TGTGCCAGCTCAAAGTCTGGACAGGGAGTAAACGAGCAGTACTTC